This record looks at one TCR beta chain sequence and its context. This CDR3 region has 14 residues. V was shortened by 0 bases and J by 8 bases, with 11 bases between the two germline ends. Germline V gene sequence: CDR1 SGHAT, CDR2 FQNNGV. This sample is part of a study of T cell responses to AZD1222 COVID-19 vaccine. The table came from immunoSEQ multiplex PCR; TCRdb's copy has only in-frame clones and leaves some out. The data contain 140,000 to 150,000 clones, about 90% of them singletons. The specimen was peripheral blood, collected 28 days after the second dose of the MenACWY control vaccine. The receptor comes from an adult who received the MenACWY meningococcal vaccine as a control. The V gene is TRBV11-2, the J gene TRBJ2-4; D is possibly TRBD1 (6 bases). The CDR3 sequence: CASSLEGAGDIQYF. In DNA form, the CDR3 reads TGTGCCAGCAGCTTAGAAGGGGCAGGGGACATTCAGTACTTC.